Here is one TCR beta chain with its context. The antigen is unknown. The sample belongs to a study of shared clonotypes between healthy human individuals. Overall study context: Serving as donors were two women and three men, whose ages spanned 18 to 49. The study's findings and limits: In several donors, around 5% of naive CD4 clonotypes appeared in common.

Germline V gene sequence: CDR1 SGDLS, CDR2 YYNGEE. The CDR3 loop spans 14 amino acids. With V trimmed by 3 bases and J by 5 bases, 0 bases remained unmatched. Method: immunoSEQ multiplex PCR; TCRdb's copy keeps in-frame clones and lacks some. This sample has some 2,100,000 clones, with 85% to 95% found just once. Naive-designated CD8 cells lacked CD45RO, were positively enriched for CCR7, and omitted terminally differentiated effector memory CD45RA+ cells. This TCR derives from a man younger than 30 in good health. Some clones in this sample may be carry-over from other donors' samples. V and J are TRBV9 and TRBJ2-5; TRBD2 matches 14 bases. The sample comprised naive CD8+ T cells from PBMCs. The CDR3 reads CASSGTSGRETQYF. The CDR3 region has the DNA TGTGCCAGCAGCGGGACTAGCGGGAGGGAGACCCAGTACTTC. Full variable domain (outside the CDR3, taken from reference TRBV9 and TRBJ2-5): DSGVTQTPKHLITATGQRVTLRCSPRSGDLSVYWYQQSLDQGLQFLIQYYNGEERAKGNILERFSAQQFPDLHSELNLSSLELGDSALYFCASSGTSGRETQYFGPGTRLLVL.